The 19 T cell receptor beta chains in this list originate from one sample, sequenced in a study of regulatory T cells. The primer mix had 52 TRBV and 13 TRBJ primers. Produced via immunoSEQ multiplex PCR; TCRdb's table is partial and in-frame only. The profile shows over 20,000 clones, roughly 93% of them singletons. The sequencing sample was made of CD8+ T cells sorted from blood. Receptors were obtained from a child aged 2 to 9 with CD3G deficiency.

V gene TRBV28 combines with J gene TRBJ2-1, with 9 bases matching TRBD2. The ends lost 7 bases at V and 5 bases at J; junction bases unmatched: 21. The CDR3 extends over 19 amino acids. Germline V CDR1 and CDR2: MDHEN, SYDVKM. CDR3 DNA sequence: TGTGCCAGCACTCGGGGAGACAGAGGGTTAGCGGGAGAGAACAATGAGCAGTTCTTC. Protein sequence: CASTRGDRGLAGENNEQFF.

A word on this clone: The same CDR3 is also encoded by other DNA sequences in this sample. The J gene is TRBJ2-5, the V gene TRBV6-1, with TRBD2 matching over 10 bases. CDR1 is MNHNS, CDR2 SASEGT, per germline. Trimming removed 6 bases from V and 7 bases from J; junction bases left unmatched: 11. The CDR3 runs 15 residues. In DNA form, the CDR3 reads TGTGCCAGCAGGAGGCTAGCGGGAGCCCTTGGGACCCAGTACTTC. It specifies CASRRLAGALGTQYF.

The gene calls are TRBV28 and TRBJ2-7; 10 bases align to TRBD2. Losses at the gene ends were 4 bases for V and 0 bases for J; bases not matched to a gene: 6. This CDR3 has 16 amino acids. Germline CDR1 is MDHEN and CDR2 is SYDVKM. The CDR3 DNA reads TGTGCCAGCAGTTCCCCCCCTAGCGGGAGCTCCTACGAGCAGTACTTC. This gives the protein CASSSPPSGSSYEQYF.

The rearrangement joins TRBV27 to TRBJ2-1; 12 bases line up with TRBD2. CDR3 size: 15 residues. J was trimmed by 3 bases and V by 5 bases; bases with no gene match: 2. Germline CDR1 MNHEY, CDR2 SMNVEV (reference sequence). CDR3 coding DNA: TGTGCCAGCAGTGGGGGACTAGCGGGCTACAATGAGCAGTTCTTC. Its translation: CASSGGLAGYNEQFF.

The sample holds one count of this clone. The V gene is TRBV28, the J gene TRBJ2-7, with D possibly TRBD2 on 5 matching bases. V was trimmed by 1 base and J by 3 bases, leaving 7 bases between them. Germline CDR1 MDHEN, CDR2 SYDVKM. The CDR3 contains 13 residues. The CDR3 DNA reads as TGTGCCAGCAGTTTATCCGGGGTCTACGAGCAGTACTTC. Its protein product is CASSLSGVYEQYF.

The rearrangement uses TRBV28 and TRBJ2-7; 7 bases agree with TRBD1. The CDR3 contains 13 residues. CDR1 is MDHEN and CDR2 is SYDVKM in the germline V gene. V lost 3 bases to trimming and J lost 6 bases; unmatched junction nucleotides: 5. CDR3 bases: TGTGCCAGCAGTTTGACAGGGTTCAGCGAGCAGTACTTC. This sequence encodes CASSLTGFSEQYF.

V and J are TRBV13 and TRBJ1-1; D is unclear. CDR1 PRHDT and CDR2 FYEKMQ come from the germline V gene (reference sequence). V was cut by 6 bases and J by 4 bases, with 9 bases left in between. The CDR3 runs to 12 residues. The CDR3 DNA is TGTGCCAGCAGTAGAATGGGCACTGAAGCTTTCTTT. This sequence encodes CASSRMGTEAFF.

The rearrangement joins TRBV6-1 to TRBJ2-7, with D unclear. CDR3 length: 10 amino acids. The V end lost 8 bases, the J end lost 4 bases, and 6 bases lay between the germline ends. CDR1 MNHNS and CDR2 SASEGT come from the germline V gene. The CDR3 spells CASGQYEQYF. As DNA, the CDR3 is TGTGCCAGCGGCCAGTACGAGCAGTACTTC.

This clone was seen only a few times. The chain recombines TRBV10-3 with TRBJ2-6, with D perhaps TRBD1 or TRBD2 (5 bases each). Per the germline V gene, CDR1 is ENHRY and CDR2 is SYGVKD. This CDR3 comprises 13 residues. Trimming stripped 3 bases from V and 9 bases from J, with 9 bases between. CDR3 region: CAISDRDHNVLTF. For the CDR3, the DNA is TGTGCCATCAGTGACCGGGACCACAACGTCCTGACTTTC.

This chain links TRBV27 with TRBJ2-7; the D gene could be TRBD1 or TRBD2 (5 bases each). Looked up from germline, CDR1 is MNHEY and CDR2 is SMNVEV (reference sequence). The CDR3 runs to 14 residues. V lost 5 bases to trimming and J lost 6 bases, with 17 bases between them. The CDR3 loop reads CASSKEGSSSEQYF. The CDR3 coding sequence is TGTGCCAGCAGTAAAGAGGGGTCCTCTTCCGAGCAGTACTTC.

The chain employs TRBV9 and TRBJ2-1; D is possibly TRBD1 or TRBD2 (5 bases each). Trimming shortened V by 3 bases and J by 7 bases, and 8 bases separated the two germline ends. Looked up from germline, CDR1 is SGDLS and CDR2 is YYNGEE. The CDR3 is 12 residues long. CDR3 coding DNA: TGTGCCAGCAGCGCCAGGGAGAATGAGCAGTTCTTC. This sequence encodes CASSARENEQFF. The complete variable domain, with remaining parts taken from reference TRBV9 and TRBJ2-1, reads DSGVTQTPKHLITATGQRVTLRCSPRSGDLSVYWYQQSLDQGLQFLIQYYNGEERAKGNILERFSAQQFPDLHSELNLSSLELGDSALYFCASSARENEQFFGPGTRLTVL.

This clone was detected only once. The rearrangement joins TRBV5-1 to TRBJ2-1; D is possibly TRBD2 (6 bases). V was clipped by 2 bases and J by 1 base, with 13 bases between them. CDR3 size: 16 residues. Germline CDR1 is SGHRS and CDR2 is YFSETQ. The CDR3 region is CASSLGYGRSYNEQFF. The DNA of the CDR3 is TGCGCCAGCAGCTTAGGATACGGGAGATCCTACAATGAGCAGTTCTTC.

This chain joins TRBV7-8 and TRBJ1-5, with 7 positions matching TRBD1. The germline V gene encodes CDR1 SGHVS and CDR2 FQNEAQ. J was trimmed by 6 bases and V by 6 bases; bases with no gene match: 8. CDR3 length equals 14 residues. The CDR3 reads CASSLTGDGQPQHF. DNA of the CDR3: TGTGCCAGCAGTTTAACAGGGGATGGTCAGCCCCAGCATTTT.

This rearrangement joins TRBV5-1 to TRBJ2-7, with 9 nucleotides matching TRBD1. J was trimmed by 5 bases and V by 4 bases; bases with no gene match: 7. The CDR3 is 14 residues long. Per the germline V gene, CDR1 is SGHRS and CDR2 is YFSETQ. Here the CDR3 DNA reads TGCGCCAGCAGCGCAGGGACAGGGCAGGACGAGCAGTACTTC. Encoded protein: CASSAGTGQDEQYF. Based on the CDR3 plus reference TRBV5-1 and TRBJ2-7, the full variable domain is KAGVTQTPRYLIKTRGQQVTLSCSPISGHRSVSWYQQTPGQGLQFLFEYFSETQRNKGNFPGRFSGRQFSNSRSEMNVSTLELGDSALYLCASSAGTGQDEQYFGPGTRLTVT.

Here the CDR3 reads CASSNRGYSYEQYF. Written as DNA, the CDR3 is TGTGCCAGCAGCAACCGGGGGTATTCCTACGAGCAGTACTTC. V usage is TRBV28 and J usage is TRBJ2-7, with D tentatively TRBD2 (6 bases). In germline, CDR1 is MDHEN, CDR2 SYDVKM. The length of the CDR3 is 14 residues. The V gene lost 6 bases and the J gene lost 1 base, with 13 bases spanning the gap. Full variable domain (rest looked up from reference TRBV28 and TRBJ2-7): DVKVTQSSRYLVKRTGEKVFLECVQDMDHENMFWYRQDPGLGLRLIYFSYDVKMKEKGDIPEGYSVSREKKERFSLILESASTNQTSMYLCASSNRGYSYEQYFGPGTRLTVT.

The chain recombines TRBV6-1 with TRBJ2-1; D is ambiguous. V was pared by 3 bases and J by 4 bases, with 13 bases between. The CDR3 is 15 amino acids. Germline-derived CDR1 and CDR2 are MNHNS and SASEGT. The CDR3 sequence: CASSDPSQVYNEQFF. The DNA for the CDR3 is TGTGCCAGCAGTGACCCTAGTCAGGTTTACAATGAGCAGTTCTTC.

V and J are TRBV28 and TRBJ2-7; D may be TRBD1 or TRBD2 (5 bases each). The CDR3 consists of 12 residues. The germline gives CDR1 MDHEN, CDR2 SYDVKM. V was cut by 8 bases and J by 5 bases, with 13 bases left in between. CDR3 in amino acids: CASSRWGNEQYF. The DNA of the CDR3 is TGTGCCAGCTCTCGGTGGGGGAACGAGCAGTACTTC. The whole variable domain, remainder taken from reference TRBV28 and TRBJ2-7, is DVKVTQSSRYLVKRTGEKVFLECVQDMDHENMFWYRQDPGLGLRLIYFSYDVKMKEKGDIPEGYSVSREKKERFSLILESASTNQTSMYLCASSRWGNEQYFGPGTRLTVT.

The CDR3 region has the DNA TGCGCCAGCAGCTTGGTTCCACCGATACTAGGATCATTCTCTGGGGCCAACGTCCTGACTTTC. Translation: CASSLVPPILGSFSGANVLTF. V gene TRBV5-1 combines with J gene TRBJ2-6; D may be TRBD2 (5 bases). CDR3 length: 21 residues. Trimming took 0 bases from V and 0 from J, leaving 22 bases between them. Per the germline V gene, CDR1 is SGHRS and CDR2 is YFSETQ.

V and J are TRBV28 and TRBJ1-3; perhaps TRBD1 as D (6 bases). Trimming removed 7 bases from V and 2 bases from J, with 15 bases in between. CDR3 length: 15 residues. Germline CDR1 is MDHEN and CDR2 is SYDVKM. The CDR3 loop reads CASIQKDRPGNTIYF. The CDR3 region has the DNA TGTGCCAGCATCCAAAAGGACAGACCTGGAAACACCATATATTTT.